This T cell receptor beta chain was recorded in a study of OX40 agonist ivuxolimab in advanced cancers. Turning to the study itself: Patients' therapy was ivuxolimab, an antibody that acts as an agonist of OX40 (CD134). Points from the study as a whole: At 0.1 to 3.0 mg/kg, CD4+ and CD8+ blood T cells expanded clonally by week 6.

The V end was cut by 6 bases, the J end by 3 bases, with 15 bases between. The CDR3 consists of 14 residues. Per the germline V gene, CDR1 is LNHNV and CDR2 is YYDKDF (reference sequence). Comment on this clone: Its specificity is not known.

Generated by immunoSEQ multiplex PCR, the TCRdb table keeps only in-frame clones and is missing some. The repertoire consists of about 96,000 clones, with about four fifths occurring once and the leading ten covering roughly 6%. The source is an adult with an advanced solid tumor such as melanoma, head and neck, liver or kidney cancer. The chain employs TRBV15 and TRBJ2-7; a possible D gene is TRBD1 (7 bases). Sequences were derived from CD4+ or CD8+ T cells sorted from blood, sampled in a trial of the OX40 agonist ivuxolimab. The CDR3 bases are TGTGCCACCAGTCCAGGGGGTAGCGGCTACGAGCAGTACTTC. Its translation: CATSPGGSGYEQYF.